Listed below are T cell receptor beta chains from one sample, sequenced in a study of monozygotic twins with inflammatory bowel disease. TCRdb re-called the 5' RACE reads and catalogs CDR3 proteins one per entry, DNA excluded. This listing includes over 120,000 distinct CDR3 sequences. The sample was blood. The receptors stem from a human donor with ulcerative colitis or Crohn's disease, or a healthy co-twin of an affected twin (not recorded which). CDR3s include the opening cysteine and the closing phenylalanine or tryptophan. The size of a clone is reported for some rows only, either as once, few or many, or as a class for expanded clones.

cdr3_aa: CASSSTWRGGDGYTF; clone_size: NA; j_call: TRBJ1-2; cdr3_length: 15; v_call: TRBV6-5
cdr3_aa: CSARDLTQRRGSGRQETQYF; clone_size: NA; j_call: TRBJ2-5; cdr3_length: 20; v_call: TRBV20-1
cdr3_aa: CASTSAGKTEAFF; clone_size: NA; j_call: TRBJ1-1; cdr3_length: 13; v_call: TRBV6-1
cdr3_aa: CSARDPLGTDTQYF; clone_size: NA; j_call: TRBJ2-3; cdr3_length: 14; v_call: TRBV20-1
cdr3_aa: CATSGWELGEQYF; clone_size: NA; j_call: TRBJ2-7; cdr3_length: 13; v_call: TRBV24-1
cdr3_aa: CATSRKTGQLFF; clone_size: NA; j_call: TRBJ2-2; cdr3_length: 12; v_call: TRBV15
cdr3_aa: CASQGGLLYEQYF; clone_size: NA; j_call: TRBJ2-7; cdr3_length: 13; v_call: TRBV28
cdr3_aa: CASSDGGNTIYF; clone_size: NA; j_call: TRBJ1-3; cdr3_length: 12; v_call: TRBV9
cdr3_aa: CASSLRSGRAGTDTQYF; clone_size: NA; j_call: TRBJ2-3; cdr3_length: 17; v_call: TRBV7-9
cdr3_aa: CASSEEFSTDTQYF; clone_size: NA; j_call: TRBJ2-3; cdr3_length: 14; v_call: TRBV25-1
cdr3_aa: CSVKRTGPYGYTF; clone_size: NA; j_call: TRBJ1-2; cdr3_length: 13; v_call: TRBV20-1
cdr3_aa: CASSLASGRSSYEQYF; clone_size: NA; j_call: TRBJ2-7; cdr3_length: 16; v_call: TRBV11-1
cdr3_aa: CASRDGDSMNTEAFF; clone_size: NA; j_call: TRBJ1-1; cdr3_length: 15; v_call: TRBV10-3
cdr3_aa: CASSSDRGLEKLFF; clone_size: NA; j_call: TRBJ1-4; cdr3_length: 14; v_call: TRBV7-9
cdr3_aa: CASRERGRNTEAFF; clone_size: NA; j_call: TRBJ1-1; cdr3_length: 14; v_call: TRBV2
cdr3_aa: CASSLVPGQGGNTIYF; clone_size: NA; j_call: TRBJ1-3; cdr3_length: 16; v_call: TRBV5-1
cdr3_aa: CASSSTQQAFLAGYTF; clone_size: NA; j_call: TRBJ1-2; cdr3_length: 16; v_call: TRBV5-1
cdr3_aa: CASLPGQGPFNEQFF; clone_size: NA; j_call: TRBJ2-1; cdr3_length: 15; v_call: TRBV6-4
cdr3_aa: CASSPVDRGTDTQYF; clone_size: NA; j_call: TRBJ2-3; cdr3_length: 15; v_call: TRBV4-2
cdr3_aa: CASGEGRTGANVLTF; clone_size: NA; j_call: TRBJ2-6; cdr3_length: 15; v_call: TRBV18
cdr3_aa: CSASISGRYNEQFF; clone_size: medium-sized; j_call: TRBJ2-1; cdr3_length: 14; v_call: TRBV20-1
cdr3_aa: CAWSVAENTEAFF; clone_size: NA; j_call: TRBJ1-1; cdr3_length: 13; v_call: TRBV30
cdr3_aa: CATIFGGYRTGELFF; clone_size: NA; j_call: TRBJ2-2; cdr3_length: 15; v_call: TRBV12-3/TRBV12-4
cdr3_aa: CASRLSVQNTGELFF; clone_size: NA; j_call: TRBJ2-2; cdr3_length: 15; v_call: TRBV19
cdr3_aa: CASTLLGTGGSTDTQYF; clone_size: NA; j_call: TRBJ2-3; cdr3_length: 17; v_call: TRBV11-2
cdr3_aa: CASSLWSSGIADTQYF; clone_size: NA; j_call: TRBJ2-3; cdr3_length: 16; v_call: TRBV7-9